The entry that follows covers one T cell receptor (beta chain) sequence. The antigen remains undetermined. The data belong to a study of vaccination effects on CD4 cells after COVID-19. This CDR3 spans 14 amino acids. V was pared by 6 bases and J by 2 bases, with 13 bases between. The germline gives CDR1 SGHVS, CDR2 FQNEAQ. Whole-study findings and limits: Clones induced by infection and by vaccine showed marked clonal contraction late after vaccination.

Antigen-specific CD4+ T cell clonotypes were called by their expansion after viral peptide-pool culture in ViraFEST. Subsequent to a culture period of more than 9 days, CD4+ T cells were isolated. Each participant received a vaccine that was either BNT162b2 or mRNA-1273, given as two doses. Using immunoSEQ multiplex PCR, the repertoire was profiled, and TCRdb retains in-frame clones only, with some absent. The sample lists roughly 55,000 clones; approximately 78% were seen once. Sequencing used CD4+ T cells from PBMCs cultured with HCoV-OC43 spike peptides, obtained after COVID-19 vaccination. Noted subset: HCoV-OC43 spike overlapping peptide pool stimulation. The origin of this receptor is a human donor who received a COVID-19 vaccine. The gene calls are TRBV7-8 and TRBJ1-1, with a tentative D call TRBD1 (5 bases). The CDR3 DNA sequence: TGTGCCAGCAGTGCCGGGGGTAGAAACACTGAAGCTTTCTTT. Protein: CASSAGGRNTEAFF.